The subject of this entry is one T cell receptor beta chain. No antigen is known for it. This specimen comes from a study of vaccination effects on CD4 cells after COVID-19. This CDR3 is built from 13 residues. The V gene end was trimmed by 5 bases and the J gene end by 7 bases; junction bases not matched to a gene: 4. In the ViraFEST assay, antigen-specific CD4+ clonotypes were identified by expansion after peptide-pool stimulation. CD4+ T cells were isolated after approximately 10 days of culture. Participants got two doses of BNT162b2 or mRNA-1273 vaccine. Measured with immunoSEQ multiplex PCR; TCRdb has only the in-frame clones, and not every one. The sample carries some 74,000 clones, around 81% recorded once.

The chain carries TRBV12-3 or TRBV12-4 and TRBJ1-2, with 10 bases lining up with TRBD1. The TCR was taken from a human donor who received a COVID-19 vaccine. This specimen consisted of CD4+ T cells from PBMCs cultured with HCoV-229E spike peptides, obtained after COVID-19 vaccination. The CDR3 loop reads CASSRDRGFGYTF. In DNA, the CDR3 is TGTGCCAGCAGTCGGGACAGGGGCTTTGGCTACACCTTC.